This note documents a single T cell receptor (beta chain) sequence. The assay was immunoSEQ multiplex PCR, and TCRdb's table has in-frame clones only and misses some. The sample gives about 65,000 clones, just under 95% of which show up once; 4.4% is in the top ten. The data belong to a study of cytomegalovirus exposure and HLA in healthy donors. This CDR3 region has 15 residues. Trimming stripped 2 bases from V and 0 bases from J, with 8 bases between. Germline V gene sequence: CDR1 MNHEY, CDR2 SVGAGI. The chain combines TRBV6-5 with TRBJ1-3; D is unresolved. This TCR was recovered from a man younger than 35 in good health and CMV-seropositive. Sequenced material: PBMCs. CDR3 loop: CASSYEFSSGNTIYF. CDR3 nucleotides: TGTGCCAGCAGTTACGAGTTTTCCTCTGGAAACACCATATATTTT.